This T cell receptor beta chain was found in a study of CD8+CD57+ T cells in acquired aplastic anemia (dated by TCRdb to the late 2010s). Regarding the complete study: A mean of around 3.2 ug of DNA, ranging from roughly 0.17 to 30 ug, was extracted from sorted CD4+ and CD8+ cells. Healthy donor samples averaged about 9.9 million reads for CD4+ and 11.0 million for CD8+ cells.

The V and J ends are trimmed by 4 bases and 3 bases, leaving 7 bases between them. CDR1 and CDR2 are read off the germline V gene as ENHRY and SYGVKD. Reading from cysteine to phenylalanine, the CDR3 counts 13 amino acids. The only DNA kept is the CDR3, 39 bases in frame from the first base. Genomic DNA served as template for TCR beta VDJ combination and CDR3 sequence profiling. TCR repertoire sequencing was run on an Illumina HiSeq 2000. As for the authors' bioinformatics: TRBV/TRBJ rearrangement plots, CDR3 size and DJ length profiles, and Simpson's diversity index were used to assess repertoires. Whichever DNA sequence was most abundant in the deep sequencing data was defined as the immunodominant clone. CDR3 amino acid sequences were screened for sharing across subjects and compared with published repertoires and the VDJdb database. The raw public data were reprocessed by TCRdb itself: fastp quality trimming at Q25, MiXCR clonotype calling, in-frame beta chains only. Each CDR3 protein appears once, grouped with its most common genes and DNA. The V and J calls and clone size are TCRdb's, not the authors'. The sample has some 190,000 distinct CDR3 sequences on record, approximately 49% of them singletons. In total, the top ten clones hold about 2.9% of the sample.

Study-wide findings and limitations: Over 25 CD8+ CDR3 sequences were found in both patients and controls but appeared to be highly expressed in patients and within the immunodominant clones of the patients. Patients and healthy controls showed no significant difference in CD8+ Simpson's diversity (P=0.060).

Ten or more counts support this clonotype. Its antigen has not been determined. The sample holds no much larger clone one base away, and base qualities are not on file. In the study, sorted CD4+ and CD8+ blood T cells from patients with severe aplastic anemia and from healthy subjects underwent deep sequencing of TCR repertoires. Ficoll-Paque density gradient centrifugation was used to isolate peripheral blood mononuclear cells. Before DNA was extracted, CD4+ and CD8+ T cells were sorted using either FACS or magnetic beads. Recombination joined TRBV10-3 with TRBJ2-1; there is no confident call for the D gene. This clonotype was sampled from a human donor in good health. Sample: sorted CD4+, CD8+, or CD8+CD57+ T cells (not recorded which) from PBMCs. The DNA is TGTGCCATCAGTGGGAAATACTACAATGAGCAGTTCTTC. Its protein reads: CAISGKYYNEQFF.